This TCR beta chain was retrieved from a study of HIV-infected patients and healthy controls. This clonotype was counted many times. Its target is not known. This beta chain is an unintended read in a library built for alpha chains; its size means little. Reverse transcription used roughly 480 ng RNA and constant-region primers for alpha and beta. Each of the alpha and beta chains got its own library through chain-specific third strand synthesis with indices. Two random hexamers, added before amplification and joined, formed each molecule's 12-nucleotide barcode. Using its own MiXCR run on the 5' RACE reads, TCRdb lists one record per CDR3 protein. The sample comprises some 8,100 distinct CDR3 sequences, over 6.5% of which are singletons, and 20% rests with the top ten. Deletions cut 5 bases from V and 5 bases from J, with 13 bases between. The CDR3 loop spans 13 amino acids. Germline lookup yields CDR1 MDHEN and CDR2 SYDVKM.

Study findings and constraints: Compared with controls, mean Gini indices were significantly raised in HIV-infected repertoires, possibly indicating oligoclonality. During therapy, HIV-associated CDR3s fell significantly in frequency, while CMV-associated CDR3s did not change significantly. Healthy control repertoires had roughly threefold more distinct CDR3s than untreated HIV+ repertoires, and higher Shannon diversity.

Antiretroviral therapy had run roughly three months, about 14 weeks, before follow-up blood collection. All unsorted peripheral T cells were captured because whole blood was used without fractionation. The material was blood, obtained during antiretroviral therapy. This receptor was obtained from an adult with HIV infection. J is TRBJ2-7 and V is TRBV28; D is perhaps TRBD1 (6 bases). The CDR3 here is CASSPTGMHEQYF. The DNA of the CDR3 is TGTGCCAGCAGTCCCACAGGGATGCACGAGCAGTACTTC.